The 19 T cell receptor beta chains reported below all come from one sample, sequenced in a study of cytomegalovirus exposure and HLA in healthy donors. The PCR made use of 60 Vbeta and 13 Jbeta primers. The table came from immunoSEQ multiplex PCR; TCRdb's copy has only in-frame clones and leaves some out. This sample carries some 160,000 clones, over 60% of them seen once, and the ten largest clones take around 3.1%. The specimen sequenced was PBMCs. These TCRs come from a woman aged 40-49 years in good health and CMV-seronegative.

In DNA, the CDR3 is TGTGCCAGCAGTGAATCCGAGGACAGGGGGCCAGATCGTGGCTACACCTTC. Its translation is CASSESEDRGPDRGYTF. J is TRBJ1-2 and V is TRBV6-1; 11 bases line up with TRBD1. There are 17 residues in the CDR3. J was trimmed by 7 bases and V by 2 bases; bases with no gene match: 12. Germline V gene sequence: CDR1 MNHNS, CDR2 SASEGT.

The V gene is TRBV5-1, the J gene TRBJ1-3; D uncertain. This CDR3 has 15 residues. The germline V gene encodes CDR1 SGHRS and CDR2 YFSETQ. With 4 bases removed from V and 0 bases from J, the gap between germline ends came to 11 bases. CDR3 bases: TGCGCCAGCAGCGCGGGGTCGAACTCTGGAAACACCATATATTTT. Translating it yields CASSAGSNSGNTIYF.

The chain uses TRBV2 and TRBJ2-7; 10 bases match TRBD1. V gave up 6 bases and J gave up 6 bases; unmatched junction bases: 8. The germline V gene has CDR1 SNHLY and CDR2 FYNNEI. The CDR3 has 14 amino acids. The CDR3 DNA is TGTGCCAGCAGATACCGGGACAGGGGAGGCGAGCAGTACTTC. It translates to CASRYRDRGGEQYF.

This chain links TRBV4-2 with TRBJ1-6; the match to TRBD1 covers 8 bases. Losses at the gene ends were 1 base for V and 10 bases for J; bases not matched to a gene: 6. The germline CDR1 and CDR2 sequences are LGHNA and YNFKEQ. The CDR3 covers 15 residues. CDR3 coding DNA: TGTGCCAGCAGCCAAGGGAAACAGGGGGGGTCACCCCTCCACTTT. It encodes CASSQGKQGGSPLHF.

This rearrangement joins TRBV11-2 to TRBJ2-1; D perhaps matches TRBD2 (6 bases). Germline V gene data show CDR1 as SGHAT and CDR2 as FQNNGV. This CDR3 region has 13 residues. The V and J ends lost 5 bases and 3 bases respectively, with 8 bases between them. CDR3 sequence reads: CASSQGLYNEQFF. The DNA for the CDR3 is TGTGCCAGCAGCCAGGGACTCTACAATGAGCAGTTCTTC.

The chain uses TRBV23-1 and TRBJ1-2; 7 nucleotides match TRBD1. TRBV23-1 is an ORF, with its function uncertain. The junction had 11 bases not matched to a gene; V was cut back by 11 bases and J by 5 bases. CDR3 length equals 13 residues. DNA of the CDR3: TGCGCCGGGACAAGACAGGGCGATTATGGCTACACCTTC. Translated: CAGTRQGDYGYTF.

J is TRBJ2-5 and V is TRBV2; D possibly corresponds to TRBD2 (6 bases). The V and J ends lost 4 bases and 5 bases respectively, with 17 bases between them. The CDR3 is made up of 15 amino acids. CDR1 is SNHLY, CDR2 FYNNEI, per germline. The CDR3 DNA sequence: TGTGCCAGCAGTGTCCTCCGCGGACGGGGGGAGACCCAGTACTTC. As protein: CASSVLRGRGETQYF.

The rearrangement joins TRBV18 to TRBJ2-3, with TRBD1 matching over 8 bases. Germline V gene data show CDR1 as KGHSH and CDR2 as LQKENI. The CDR3 spans 16 residues. After removal of 7 bases from V and 2 bases from J, the junction contained 11 bases not matched to a gene. The CDR3 bases are TGTGCCAGCTTCTCACCCGGGGGACAGGACACAGATACGCAGTATTTT. Protein product: CASFSPGGQDTDTQYF.

V gene TRBV5-4 combines with J gene TRBJ1-5, with D possibly matching TRBD1 (5 bases). Looked up from germline, CDR1 is SGHNT and CDR2 is YYREEE (reference sequence). Trimming cost V 4 bases and J 1 base, with 9 bases left between them. There are 14 residues in the CDR3. The CDR3 DNA sequence: TGTGCCAGCAGCGACAGAAACAGCAATCAGCCCCAGCATTTT. This gives the protein CASSDRNSNQPQHF.

The chain combines TRBV7-9 with TRBJ2-2, with D possibly being TRBD1 (6 bases). The CDR3 length is 14 residues. The V and J ends lost 5 bases and 3 bases respectively, with 10 bases between them. CDR1 is SEHNR, CDR2 FQNEAQ, per germline (reference sequence). Here the CDR3 DNA reads TGTGCCAGCAGCACTACAGGGCACACCGGGGAGCTGTTTTTT. Translation gives CASSTTGHTGELFF. The variable domain in full, with the rest retrieved from reference TRBV7-9 and TRBJ2-2, is DTGVSQNPRHKITKRGQNVTFRCDPISEHNRLYWYRQTLGQGPEFLTYFQNEAQLEKSRLLSDRFSAERPKGSFSTLEIQRTEQGDSAMYLCASSTTGHTGELFFGEGSRLTVL.

The rearrangement uses TRBV2 and TRBJ1-1, with 9 bases that match TRBD1. V gave up 6 bases and J gave up 1 base; unmatched junction bases: 3. Germline V CDR1 and CDR2: SNHLY, FYNNEI. The CDR3 is made up of 14 amino acids. For the CDR3, the DNA is TGTGCCAGCAGATCGGGACAGGGGAACACTGAAGCTTTCTTT. Encoded protein: CASRSGQGNTEAFF.

This clone was counted a few times. The chain couples TRBV4-2 to TRBJ1-5, with 7 bases that match TRBD1. This CDR3 is built from 16 residues. Germline CDR1 reads LGHNA; CDR2 reads YNFKEQ. V gave up 4 bases and J gave up 7 bases; unmatched junction bases: 13. The CDR3 region is CASSPWDSSDGQPQHF. Here the CDR3 DNA reads TGTGCCAGCAGCCCCTGGGACAGCTCCGATGGACAGCCCCAGCATTTT.

CDR3 bases: TGTGCCAGCAGCTACGGACAGGCGGGGTATGGCTACACCTTC. Its translation: CASSYGQAGYGYTF. The chain has TRBV7-9 and TRBJ1-2; 7 bases are a match to TRBD1. The V gene's germline CDR1 is SEHNR and CDR2 FQNEAQ (reference sequence). This CDR3 spans 14 amino acids. The V segment lost 4 bases and the J segment 5 bases; nucleotides outside the gene matches: 7.

The chain joins TRBV9 to TRBJ2-7, with a possible D match to TRBD1 (5 bases). The CDR3 is made up of 15 amino acids. From germline, CDR1 is SGDLS and CDR2 YYNGEE. The germline V and J ends were trimmed by 0 bases and 1 base, with 11 bases remaining between them. DNA of the CDR3: TGTGCCAGCAGCGTAGAGGCAGGGCCTTCCTACGAGCAGTACTTC. Protein product: CASSVEAGPSYEQYF.

The chain uses TRBV2 and TRBJ2-7; 9 nucleotides line up with TRBD1. Per germline, CDR1 SNHLY and CDR2 FYNNEI. Germline trimming cut 8 bases from V and 1 base from J; bases unmatched to any gene: 6. The CDR3 loop spans 14 amino acids. The CDR3 region is CASYRDRVSYEQYF. CDR3 sequence (DNA): TGTGCCAGCTATCGGGACAGGGTTTCCTACGAGCAGTACTTC.

The chain employs TRBV11-1 and TRBJ2-5; TRBD1 aligns across 7 bases. Germline-derived CDR1 and CDR2 are SGHAT and FQDESV (reference sequence). The CDR3 runs 12 residues. The V gene end was trimmed by 2 bases and the J gene end by 7 bases; junction bases not matched to a gene: 1. The CDR3 sequence: CASSLQGVTQYF. In DNA, the CDR3 is TGTGCCAGCAGCTTACAGGGGGTGACCCAGTACTTC.

The J gene is TRBJ2-7, the V gene TRBV23-1; D may be TRBD1 (5 bases). TRBV23-1 is annotated as an ORF whose role is uncertain. V was shortened by 0 bases and J by 3 bases, with 15 bases between the two germline ends. The CDR3 runs to 16 residues. CDR3 DNA: TGCGCCAGCAGTCAATCGCTCCCGACAGAGAACTACGAGCAGTACTTC. Translated, it gives CASSQSLPTENYEQYF.

This clone was recorded only once. The genes are TRBV4-1 and TRBJ2-1; 13 bases are a match to TRBD2. V gave up 1 base and J gave up 0 bases; unmatched junction bases: 6. CDR1 and CDR2 (germline): MGHRA, YSYEKL. The CDR3 loop spans 19 amino acids. The CDR3 sequence: CASSQGTSGGPSSYNEQFF. For the CDR3, the DNA is TGCGCCAGCAGCCAAGGGACTAGCGGGGGTCCAAGCTCCTACAATGAGCAGTTCTTC.

This clone was observed a handful of times. The DNA for the CDR3 is TGTGCCAGTAGTACGCAGGGATTTAATGAAAAACTGTTTTTT. As protein: CASSTQGFNEKLFF. This chain uses TRBV19 with TRBJ1-4, with a possible D match to TRBD1 (5 bases). Germline-derived CDR1 and CDR2 are LNHDA and SQIVND (reference sequence). V lost 4 bases, J lost 4 bases, and 10 bases lay in between. The CDR3 extends over 14 amino acids.